Described below is a single T cell receptor beta chain sequence and its context. Which antigen it targets is not known. Base qualities are not at hand, and no much larger clone is one base apart. The source of the sample is a study of T cells after yellow fever vaccination (dated by TCRdb to 2018 to 2020). With respect to the entire study: The SMART-Seq v4 Ultra Low Input RNA kit was used to prepare libraries from fractions with low cell numbers. To track T-cell clones before and after primary and booster YFV17D yellow fever vaccination, bulk TCR alpha and beta repertoires were sequenced longitudinally. Bulk PBMC replicates and cell subsets were isolated from blood drawn at multiple timepoints before and after both primary and secondary immunization. Two healthy male donors, one aged 18 to 30 and one aged 30 to 39 years, were included in the cohort.

Explained via the paper, the treatment or condition label denotes: live attenuated yellow fever vaccine strain. At each blood-draw timepoint, two biological replicates of bulk PBMCs were obtained. PBMCs were isolated from peripheral blood using a standard Ficoll-Paque protocol. RNA was extracted with TriZol from bulk PBMCs, CD4 and CD8 fractions, and dextramer-positive and dextramer-negative fractions. Paper-wide results and their limitations: A small fraction of clonotypes showed up in both the CD4 and CD8 compartments, probably as a result of convergent recombination. Most clones expanded after primary vaccination (almost 98% of CD4 and around nine tenths of CD8) were re-detected after the booster, suggesting that broad memory maintenance occurred. The secondary T-cell response was found to be weaker but faster than the primary response, with a peak reached on day 5 rather than on day 15. Because the study included only a couple of donors, the extent to which the findings can be generalized is limited. Computational filtering was needed because FACS-sorted repertoires could contain abundant contaminating clonotypes from the bulk population.

The CDR3 spans 15 residues, from the cysteine through the phenylalanine. Only the CDR3 DNA stays, 45 bases, in frame from base 1. The V end loses 3 bases and the J end loses 0 bases, and a stretch of 12 bases separates them. CDR1 and CDR2 were assigned from the germline V gene as MNHEY and SVGEGT. TCR cDNA was synthesized by 5'RACE template switching, which introduced a universal primer site and unique molecular identifiers. Priming for cDNA synthesis came from both the TCR alpha and TCR beta constant segments. Libraries were amplified in two PCR steps, with sample barcodes and sequencing adapters added in the second step. Libraries were sequenced on Illumina HiSeq 2500 (2x100 bp) or NovaSeq (2x150 bp). Regarding the original processing steps: Reads were demultiplexed and collapsed into UMI consensus sequences with MIGEC, and V(D)J alignment was performed with MiXCR. Vaccine-responding clonotypes were defined with edgeR using replicate PBMC samples, requiring FDR below 0.01 and a log2 fold change above 5 up to day 15. CD4 or CD8 identity was assigned to each bulk clonotype according to whether the clonotype was present at higher abundance in the sequenced CD4 repertoire or the sequenced CD8 repertoire. TCRdb took the public reads, trimmed them with fastp at Q25, ran MiXCR for clone calling and kept in-frame beta chains. Rows with a matching CDR3 protein are joined into one entry that keeps the most common DNA and genes. Clone size and V and J calls follow TCRdb, not the original study. Recorded for this sample are some 390,000 distinct CDR3 sequences; 6% to 8% of them occurred a single time. Around 16% of the sample is taken by the ten largest.

The clonotype was recovered from a man aged 25 to 40 who received the YFV17D yellow fever vaccine. This specimen consisted of PBMCs, obtained 5 days after the yellow fever booster vaccination. Recombination linked TRBV6-2 or TRBV6-3 to TRBJ2-7; the D gene is unclear. Here the CDR3 is given as CASSYLSLSSYEQYF. The nucleotide sequence is given as TGTGCCAGCAGTTATTTGAGCTTGAGCTCCTACGAGCAGTACTTC.